Listed below are T cell receptor beta chains from one sample, sequenced in a study of OX40 agonist ivuxolimab in advanced cancers. Some clones are missing from TCRdb's copy, which holds only in-frame ones; the method was immunoSEQ multiplex PCR. This table has tens of thousands of clones, around nine tenths appearing once. Source: CD4+ or CD8+ T cells sorted from blood, taken in a trial of the OX40 agonist ivuxolimab. The receptors were sampled from an adult with an advanced solid tumor such as melanoma, head and neck, liver or kidney cancer. Both conserved end residues are part of each CDR3. The D gene is left open where the match is weak. The listing skips clone size in some rows; elsewhere it reads once, few, many or a size class.

abundance	v_gene	j_gene	d_gene	CDR3nt	CDR3aa
.	TRBV6-6	TRBJ2-2	.	TGTGCCAGCAGTTGGGCATATGCCACCGGGGAGCTGTTTTTT	CASSWAYATGELFF
.	TRBV5-8	TRBJ2-1	.	TGTGCCAGCAGCTTGGCCCACAGGGCCTACAATGAGCAGTTCTTC	CASSLAHRAYNEQFF
.	TRBV5-1	TRBJ2-1	TRBD1	TGCGCCAGCAGCTTGGGACAGGGAGATGAGCAGTTCTTC	CASSLGQGDEQFF
.	TRBV6-5	TRBJ2-1	.	TGTGCCAGCAGTTACAATACTGACATCTACAGGGATGAGCAGTTCTTC	CASSYNTDIYRDEQFF
once	TRBV5-1	TRBJ1-1	.	TGCGCCAGCAGCTTGGCCAGGCAGTTGAACACTGAAGCTTTCTTT	CASSLARQLNTEAFF
.	TRBV27	TRBJ2-2	.	TGTGCCAGCAGTTTATTCGGGGGACGTACCGGGGAGCTGTTTTTT	CASSLFGGRTGELFF
.	TRBV29-1	TRBJ2-3	TRBD2	TGCAGCGTTAAAGGACTAGCGGGAGTTACGGATACGCAGTATTTT	CSVKGLAGVTDTQYF
.	TRBV4-2	TRBJ2-1	.	TGTGCCAGCAGCCAGGTAGGGGATAATGAGCAGTTCTTC	CASSQVGDNEQFF
.	TRBV6-1	TRBJ2-3	.	TGTGCCAGCAGTGAAGCGCTTCAGGGGCCAGATACGCAGTATTTT	CASSEALQGPDTQYF
.	TRBV27	TRBJ2-7	.	TGTGCCAGCAGTTTTGGGGTTTCCTACGAGCAGTACTTC	CASSFGVSYEQYF
.	TRBV5-1	TRBJ1-1	TRBD1	TGCGCCAGCAGCTCTCTACAGGGGGTGAACACTGAAGCTTTCTTT	CASSSLQGVNTEAFF
.	TRBV4-1	TRBJ2-3	.	TGCGCCAGCAGCCAAGACAGGGGGCGGGGGAGAGATACGCAGTATTTT	CASSQDRGRGRDTQYF
.	TRBV28	TRBJ2-7	TRBD2	TGTGCCAGCAGTTTAGGGACTACCTACGAGCAGTACTTC	CASSLGTTYEQYF
.	TRBV4-1	TRBJ1-1	TRBD1	TGCGCCAGCAGCCAAGAAGGGACAGGCAACACTGAAGCTTTCTTT	CASSQEGTGNTEAFF
.	TRBV6-5	TRBJ1-2	.	TGTGCCAGCAGTTCCGGGCCTAACTATGGCTACACCTTC	CASSSGPNYGYTF
once	TRBV7-9	TRBJ2-3	TRBD2	TGTGCCAGCAGCCCGATAGCGGGAGGGTGGGGAGATACGCAGTATTTT	CASSPIAGGWGDTQYF
once	TRBV10-3	TRBJ1-2	TRBD1	TGTGCCATCAGTGAGTCCGGGCAGGGGGTCTTCTATGGCTACACCTTC	CAISESGQGVFYGYTF
.	TRBV10-3	TRBJ1-2	.	TGTGCCATCAGTGACCCGGGGGGCTTCTATGGCTACACCTTC	CAISDPGGFYGYTF
.	TRBV7-8	TRBJ1-4	.	TGTGCCAGCAGCTTAGCCCTCTATGAAAAACTGTTTTTT	CASSLALYEKLFF
.	TRBV2	TRBJ2-2	.	TGTGCCAGCAGTGGTGATGGCAGCCTCACCGGGGAGCTGTTTTTT	CASSGDGSLTGELFF
.	TRBV19	TRBJ2-1	TRBD2	TGTGCCAGTAGTATAGATGGCCTAGCGGTACACAATGAGCAGTTCTTC	CASSIDGLAVHNEQFF
.	TRBV5-4	TRBJ2-1	.	TGTGCCAGCAGCTTATCTGCGCGGGACCACAATGAGCAGTTCTTC	CASSLSARDHNEQFF
.	TRBV28	TRBJ1-1	.	TGTGCCAGCAGGAAAGACGGCGAGGCGATGAACACTGAAGCTTTCTTT	CASRKDGEAMNTEAFF
.	TRBV7-9	TRBJ1-1	.	TGTGCCAGCAGCTTAGCAATCCTCGTCGCGGGGGCTGAAGCTTTCTTT	CASSLAILVAGAEAFF
.	TRBV9	TRBJ2-7	TRBD2	TGTGCCAGCAGCCCTCGTCAGCGGGAGGGCCTCGAGCAGTACTTC	CASSPRQREGLEQYF
.	TRBV5-1	TRBJ2-5	TRBD2	TGCGCCAGCAGCTTGGCTCCTAGCGGGGTGCAAGAGACCCAGTACTTC	CASSLAPSGVQETQYF
.	TRBV11-2	TRBJ2-7	.	TGTGCCAGCAGCCCCCCTTGGGCCTACGAGCAGTACTTC	CASSPPWAYEQYF